One sample yielded the 27 T cell receptor beta chains listed below, sequenced in a study of cytomegalovirus exposure and HLA in healthy donors (dated by TCRdb to 2016 to 2017). Library method: the immunoSEQ multiplex PCR assay. A mixture of 60 forward primers for TCR Vbeta segments and 13 reverse primers for TCR Jbeta segments was used in the multiplex PCR. TCRdb took this table from immuneACCESS and kept in-frame rearrangements with V and J called. Such tables lack part of the clones; where checked against another copy, unresolved V genes explain under half of the gap, and the rest is unexplained. The sample profile shows 110,000 or so clones; 65% to 85% of them were found once. 5.4% of the sample is held by the ten biggest clonotypes. Sequenced: PBMCs. All receptors derive from a woman aged 30 to 39 in good health and CMV-seropositive.

The chain carries TRBV10-2 and TRBJ1-1; tentative D call: TRBD1 (6 bases). CDR1 and CDR2 (germline): WSHSY, SAAADI. This CDR3 is built from 15 residues. Trimming took 3 bases from V and 0 from J, leaving 11 bases between them. CDR3 coding DNA: TGCGCCAGCAGTGATTTTGGGGGCATGAACACTGAAGCTTTCTTT. Its translation: CASSDFGGMNTEAFF.

The V call is TRBV6-6, the J call TRBJ2-3; 7 bases are shared with TRBD2. This CDR3 comprises 15 residues. The junction had 3 bases not matched to a gene; V was cut back by 3 bases and J by 0 bases. Germline V CDR1 and CDR2: MNHNY, SVGAGI (reference sequence). In DNA form, the CDR3 reads TGTGCCAGCAGTTATATTAGCGGGAGCACAGATACGCAGTATTTT. Translated: CASSYISGSTDTQYF.

This CDR3 is CASSWTTGDTEAFF. The CDR3 DNA follows: TGTGCCAGCAGTTGGACGACAGGGGACACTGAAGCTTTCTTT. The chain employs TRBV6-5 and TRBJ1-1; the match to TRBD1 covers 8 bases. Trimming at V came to 4 bases and at J to 3 bases, leaving 4 bases not matched to a gene. Germline CDR1 reads MNHEY; CDR2 reads SVGAGI. The CDR3 consists of 14 residues.

The chain couples TRBV7-9 to TRBJ1-2; 10 positions match TRBD1. This CDR3 has 15 residues. The V gene's germline CDR1 is SEHNR and CDR2 FQNEAQ (reference sequence). The trim removed 4 bases at V and 5 bases at J, leaving 7 bases unmatched. Here the CDR3 reads CASSSGQGDGYGYTF. In DNA form, the CDR3 reads TGTGCCAGCAGCTCTGGACAGGGGGACGGATATGGCTACACCTTC.

The rearrangement links TRBV6-5 to TRBJ1-6, with D possibly matching TRBD1 (5 bases). This CDR3 has 14 amino acids. The V gene's germline CDR1 is MNHEY and CDR2 SVGAGI. V shed 5 bases and J shed 7 bases, with 12 bases lying between them. In DNA, the CDR3 is TGTGCCAGCAGTCGACAGTCTTCCAATTCACCCCTCCACTTT. Amino acid sequence: CASSRQSSNSPLHF.

This clone appeared a single time. The chain joins TRBV10-3 to TRBJ1-3; TRBD1 might be the D (5 bases). The V gene lost 6 bases and the J gene lost 7 bases, with 19 bases spanning the gap. The length of the CDR3 is 15 residues. Germline V gene lookup returns CDR1 ENHRY and CDR2 SYGVKD. The CDR3 DNA follows: TGTGCCATCAGGGACACCGCTGGCCTGGATAACACCATATATTTT. It is translated as CAIRDTAGLDNTIYF.

The chain links TRBV28 to TRBJ1-5; no definite D call. Trimming pared 3 bases from V and 11 bases from J, leaving 11 bases between. Germline assignment: CDR1 MDHEN and CDR2 SYDVKM. CDR3 length equals 12 residues. In DNA, the CDR3 is TGTGCCAGCAGTTTTTCCGTCCGGGCCCAGCATTTT. This sequence encodes CASSFSVRAQHF. The full variable domain, rest sourced from reference TRBV28 and TRBJ1-5, is DVKVTQSSRYLVKRTGEKVFLECVQDMDHENMFWYRQDPGLGLRLIYFSYDVKMKEKGDIPEGYSVSREKKERFSLILESASTNQTSMYLCASSFSVRAQHFGDGTRLSIL.

CDR3 sequence reads: CASSADDRVSEAFF. The CDR3 DNA sequence: TGCGCCAGCAGCGCCGATGACAGGGTTAGTGAAGCTTTCTTT. The J gene is TRBJ1-1, the V gene TRBV5-1; 7 bases are a match to TRBD1. Germline V gene sequence: CDR1 SGHRS, CDR2 YFSETQ. The CDR3 length is 14 residues. With 4 bases clipped from V and 7 bases from J, the junction kept 10 bases outside the gene matches.

This clone is a singleton in its sample. The V and J genes are TRBV10-3 and TRBJ2-4; 10 nucleotides align to TRBD2. Germline V gene lookup returns CDR1 ENHRY and CDR2 SYGVKD. The CDR3 has 16 amino acids. J was trimmed by 0 bases and V by 2 bases; bases with no gene match: 1. The CDR3 nucleotides are TGTGCCATCAGTGAGACTAGCGGGACAGCCAAAAACATTCAGTACTTC. Its translation: CAISETSGTAKNIQYF.

This clone was found once. This rearrangement joins TRBV10-3 to TRBJ2-1; 9 bases are shared with TRBD2. With 6 bases clipped from V and 4 bases from J, the junction kept 7 bases outside the gene matches. The CDR3 runs to 15 residues. Germline-derived CDR1 and CDR2 are ENHRY and SYGVKD. CDR3 nucleotides: TGTGCCATCAGCCTTAGCGGGAGTAGGTACAATGAGCAGTTCTTC. Its translation is CAISLSGSRYNEQFF.

This clone was seen just once. The chain recombines TRBV11-2 with TRBJ2-1; weak D call: TRBD2 (6 bases). Germline V gene data show CDR1 as SGHAT and CDR2 as FQNNGV. The CDR3 sequence is 12 residues long. Trimming took 10 bases from V and 4 from J, leaving 11 bases between them. The CDR3 region is CATGVGYNEQFF. CDR3 sequence (DNA): TGTGCCACGGGGGTTGGGTACAATGAGCAGTTCTTC.

This clone has only a few counts. This rearrangement joins TRBV27 to TRBJ1-5; D gene ambiguous. Trimming left V 6 bases short and J 1 base short, with 10 bases between. CDR1 and CDR2 (germline): MNHEY, SMNVEV (reference sequence). The CDR3 spans 14 residues. The CDR3 bases are TGTGCCAGCAGCACGGGGTGGAGCAATCAGCCCCAGCATTTT. Amino acid sequence: CASSTGWSNQPQHF.

The chain has TRBV19 and TRBJ2-1; the match to TRBD2 covers 8 bases. Germline-derived CDR1 and CDR2 are LNHDA and SQIVND (reference sequence). CDR3 size: 15 residues. Unmatched junction bases numbered 5, after V lost 3 bases and J lost 4 bases. CDR3 amino acids: CASSISTSAYNEQFF. DNA for the CDR3: TGTGCCAGTAGTATTTCGACTAGCGCGTACAATGAGCAGTTCTTC.

The rearrangement uses TRBV30 and TRBJ2-7, with 14 bases aligning to TRBD2. The CDR3 covers 15 residues. From germline, CDR1 is GTSNPN and CDR2 SVGIG (reference sequence). The junction had 8 bases not matched to a gene; V was cut back by 5 bases and J by 5 bases. CDR3 in DNA: TGTGCCTGGCAGGGACTAGCGGGAGTATTGGACGAGCAGTACTTC. Residues: CAWQGLAGVLDEQYF.

The rearrangement links TRBV6-5 to TRBJ2-7; 10 bases map to TRBD2. The CDR3 loop spans 13 amino acids. The germline V gene encodes CDR1 MNHEY and CDR2 SVGAGI. After removal of 7 bases from V and 3 bases from J, the junction contained 3 bases not matched to a gene. DNA of the CDR3: TGTGCCAGCAAGCGGGAGGGCCTCTACGAGCAGTACTTC. Amino acids: CASKREGLYEQYF.

The rearrangement joins TRBV9 to TRBJ2-7; 7 nucleotides agree with TRBD1. V lost 4 bases to trimming and J lost 2 bases; unmatched junction nucleotides: 9. Looked up from germline, CDR1 is SGDLS and CDR2 is YYNGEE. The CDR3 covers 15 residues. The CDR3 is CASSPRDSFAYEQYF. The CDR3 DNA reads as TGTGCCAGCAGCCCTCGGGACAGCTTTGCCTACGAGCAGTACTTC.

This chain links TRBV9 with TRBJ2-1; D perhaps matches TRBD1 (6 bases). V shed 2 bases and J shed 4 bases, with 10 bases lying between them. The CDR3 length is 14 residues. Germline V CDR1 and CDR2: SGDLS, YYNGEE. The CDR3 DNA reads as TGTGCCAGCAGCGTTCAGGGGCTATACAATGAGCAGTTCTTC. Amino acids: CASSVQGLYNEQFF.

The V gene is TRBV27, the J gene TRBJ1-3; D is unresolved. Trimming pared 4 bases from V and 1 base from J, leaving 11 bases between. Germline V gives CDR1 MNHEY, CDR2 SMNVEV (reference sequence). There are 15 residues in the CDR3. CDR3 sequence: CASSSQQRSGNTIYF. For the CDR3, the DNA is TGTGCCAGCAGTTCCCAACAACGATCTGGAAACACCATATATTTT.

This chain joins TRBV19 and TRBJ1-4, with TRBD1 identical over 9 bases. Per germline, CDR1 LNHDA and CDR2 SQIVND (reference sequence). V was pared by 7 bases and J by 2 bases, with 8 bases of the junction left unmatched. This CDR3 has 16 residues. CDR3 DNA: TGTGCCAGTAATAAACCGGGACAGGGCACTAATGAAAAACTGTTTTTT. This encodes CASNKPGQGTNEKLFF. Combining the CDR3 with reference TRBV19 and TRBJ1-4 gives the whole variable domain DGGITQSPKYLFRKEGQNVTLSCEQNLNHDAMYWYRQDPGQGLRLIYYSQIVNDFQKGDIAEGYSVSREKKESFPLTVTSAQKNPTAFYLCASNKPGQGTNEKLFFGSGTQLSVL.

V usage is TRBV19 and J usage is TRBJ2-3; 12 bases line up with TRBD1. Germline values: CDR1 LNHDA, CDR2 SQIVND (reference sequence). The CDR3 runs 17 residues. V shed 5 bases and J 3 bases; nucleotides not matched to a gene: 9. CDR3 sequence reads: CASSAAGTGGGTDTQYF. Written as DNA, the CDR3 is TGTGCCAGTAGTGCAGCCGGGACAGGGGGCGGAACAGATACGCAGTATTTT.

V usage is TRBV6-6 and J usage is TRBJ2-5, with 8 nucleotides matching TRBD1. The J call may be incorrect, as the DNA end agrees better with TRBJ2-7. This CDR3 comprises 15 residues. Per germline, CDR1 MNHNY and CDR2 SVGAGI (reference sequence). Written as DNA, the CDR3 is TGTGCCAGCAGAAGACAGGGGAGTTACTCCTACGAGCAGTACTTC. Amino acids: CASRRQGSYSYEQYF.

The chain is built from TRBV29-1 and TRBJ2-6; tentative D call: TRBD1 (6 bases). With 4 bases removed from V and 4 bases from J, the gap between germline ends came to 14 bases. This CDR3 contains 15 residues. The V gene's germline CDR1 is SQVTM and CDR2 ANQGSEA. CDR3 sequence: CSVATGTSGANVLTF. The DNA for the CDR3 is TGCAGCGTTGCTACAGGGACCTCAGGGGCCAACGTCCTGACTTTC.

V is TRBV7-9 and J is TRBJ2-3, with 11 nucleotides matching TRBD1. Germline V gene data show CDR1 as SEHNR and CDR2 as FQNEAQ (reference sequence). V shed 6 bases, J shed 4 bases, and the junction held 6 bases outside the gene matches. The CDR3 has 15 residues. The CDR3 region has the DNA TGTGCCAGCAGGGCCGGGACAGGGGGGGCAGATACGCAGTATTTT. Amino acids: CASRAGTGGADTQYF.

This clone occurred once. The chain links TRBV4-2 to TRBJ1-2; perhaps TRBD1 as D (5 bases). This CDR3 has 14 residues. Trimming removed 3 bases from V and 5 bases from J, with 13 bases in between. Germline V lookup: CDR1 LGHNA, CDR2 YNFKEQ. In nucleotides, the CDR3 is TGTGCCAGCAGCCAGCGTGGGGGGGAGTATGGCTACACCTTC. Translated: CASSQRGGEYGYTF.

In its sample, this clone was seen once. This chain links TRBV19 with TRBJ2-1; 8 nucleotides agree with TRBD1. CDR1 LNHDA and CDR2 SQIVND come from the germline V gene (reference sequence). The V gene end was trimmed by 3 bases and the J gene end by 4 bases; junction bases not matched to a gene: 5. The CDR3 contains 15 residues. In DNA, the CDR3 is TGTGCCAGTAGTATCGGACAGGGCTTATACAATGAGCAGTTCTTC. Its protein product is CASSIGQGLYNEQFF.

The chain recombines TRBV6-5 with TRBJ2-5, with TRBD1 matching 7 bases. Germline loops: CDR1 MNHEY, CDR2 SVGAGI. The J segment lost 5 bases and the V segment lost 5 bases, leaving 5 bases of the junction unmatched. This CDR3 has 13 amino acids. The CDR3 region has the DNA TGTGCCAGCAGTACCGGACAGGTGGAGACCCAGTACTTC. This codes for CASSTGQVETQYF.

This clone was counted a single time. The V gene is TRBV19, the J gene TRBJ1-5; the match to TRBD1 covers 8 bases. The CDR3 has 18 residues. Germline-derived CDR1 and CDR2 are LNHDA and SQIVND (reference sequence). Trimming cost V 5 bases and J 3 bases; bases outside gene matches: 15. In DNA, the CDR3 is TGTGCCAGTAGTCCCAATTCCTTCGGGGACAGGACCAATCAGCCCCAGCATTTT. This encodes CASSPNSFGDRTNQPQHF.